This T cell receptor (beta chain) was found in a study of control samples from healthy donors and cancer patients (dated by TCRdb to about 2020). Preparation of the library involved the immunoSEQ multiplex PCR assay. Not all clones reach the TCRdb copy of this immuneACCESS table, which keeps in-frame sequences only. Checked studies attribute under half of the gap to unresolved V genes and leave the rest unexplained. The sample yields 75,000 to 95,000 clones; more than 85% were counted once. 1.5% of the sample lies in the top ten. Notes on this clone: It has no known antigen specificity. There are no base qualities to consult, and no much larger clone falls within one base.

From the cysteine up to the phenylalanine, the CDR3 has a length of 13 residues. Of the read, only the CDR3 DNA is kept; its 39 bases are in frame from base 1. The V and J ends are trimmed by 0 bases and 7 bases, leaving 11 bases between them. CDR1 is given as SGHNT and CDR2 as YYREEE, both from the germline V gene (reference sequence). The rearranged chain carries TRBV5-4 and TRBJ2-7, with a tentative D gene TRBD2 over 5 matching bases. Source material: blood. The source is a woman in her twenties or thirties in good health. DNA sequence: TGTGCCAGCAGCTTGGACTCACTAGGGGAGCAGTACTTC. This encodes CASSLDSLGEQYF.